This T cell receptor (beta chain) appears in the sequencing data of a study of blood T cell repertoires in COVID-19. The overall study: The samples span acute and convalescent COVID-19 from the United States, Italy and Spain. T cells, B-cell-depleted T cells, or PBMCs provided the cDNA or gDNA that served as material.

V dropped 4 bases and J dropped 5 bases, with 11 bases sitting between them. The CDR3 contains 14 residues. Germline V gene sequence: CDR1 MNHEY, CDR2 SMNVEV (reference sequence). As handled by the study authors: The authors estimated nucleated cell counts from reference gene primer amplification. Produced via immunoSEQ multiplex PCR; TCRdb's table is partial and in-frame only. The D gene and trimming were derived from the DNA, and the V and J assignments and clone size from that table. Here the sample spans fewer than 75,000 clones, approximately 75% being singletons. The clonotype originates from a woman aged 60-70 years with acute or convalescent COVID-19. Sample: peripheral blood. V and J are TRBV27 and TRBJ1-4; tentatively, D is TRBD1 (5 bases). DNA for the CDR3: TGTGCCAGCAGTTCTCGGGGGTTCAATGAAAAACTGTTTTTT. Translation gives CASSSRGFNEKLFF.